The rows below give T cell receptor beta chains drawn from one sample of a study of control samples from healthy donors and cancer patients. Repertoires were generated with immunoSEQ multiplex PCR, while TCRdb's copy carries only in-frame clones and drops some. The sample consists of some 410,000 clones, around 90% of them appearing once. Sample: PBMCs. These receptors all stem from a middle-aged man with head and neck cancer. CDR3s include the opening cysteine and the closing phenylalanine or tryptophan. The D gene is left open where the match is weak. Clone size is not always given. Where it is, it says once, few, many or a class for expanded clones.

D gene: -
J gene: TRBJ2-7
clone size: -
CDR3 length: 13
V gene: TRBV11-3
CDR3 DNA: TGTGCCAGCAGCTTAGACAACAACTACGAGCAGTACTTC
CDR3 protein: CASSLDNNYEQYF

D gene: -
J gene: TRBJ2-5
clone size: -
CDR3 length: 15
V gene: TRBV7-8
CDR3 DNA: TGTGCCAGCAGCTTAGATGGGGGCGGGCAAGAGACCCAGTACTTC
CDR3 protein: CASSLDGGGQETQYF

D gene: -
J gene: TRBJ1-1
clone size: -
CDR3 length: 13
V gene: TRBV28
CDR3 DNA: TGTGCCAGCAGGTGGACTAAAGGGACTGAAGCTTTCTTT
CDR3 protein: CASRWTKGTEAFF

D gene: -
J gene: TRBJ1-1
clone size: -
CDR3 length: 12
V gene: TRBV5-6
CDR3 DNA: TGTGCCAGCAGCCCCGGACAGCTTGAAGCTTTCTTT
CDR3 protein: CASSPGQLEAFF

D gene: -
J gene: TRBJ1-1
clone size: -
CDR3 length: 11
V gene: TRBV13
CDR3 DNA: TGTGCCAGCAGTCGACAAGTTAGAGCTTTCTTT
CDR3 protein: CASSRQVRAFF

D gene: -
J gene: TRBJ2-7
clone size: -
CDR3 length: 13
V gene: TRBV29-1
CDR3 DNA: TGCAGCGCCGAGATAGTCGGCGCCTACGAGCAGTACTTC
CDR3 protein: CSAEIVGAYEQYF

D gene: TRBD1
J gene: TRBJ2-7
clone size: once
CDR3 length: 15
V gene: TRBV27
CDR3 DNA: TGTGCCAGCAGTCGAACCGGGACAGGGACCTACGAGCAGTACTTC
CDR3 protein: CASSRTGTGTYEQYF

D gene: -
J gene: TRBJ1-2
clone size: -
CDR3 length: 12
V gene: TRBV18
CDR3 DNA: TGTGCCAGCTCCCAGGCTAACTATGGCTACACCTTC
CDR3 protein: CASSQANYGYTF

D gene: -
J gene: TRBJ1-1
clone size: -
CDR3 length: 15
V gene: TRBV6-5
CDR3 DNA: TGTGCCAGCAGACCAGTACAGAGAATGAACACTGAGGCTTTCTTT
CDR3 protein: CASRPVQRMNTEAFF

D gene: -
J gene: TRBJ2-1
clone size: -
CDR3 length: 14
V gene: TRBV5-6
CDR3 DNA: TGTGCCAGCAGCTTTGGGCCCTACTACAATGAGCAGTTCTTC
CDR3 protein: CASSFGPYYNEQFF

D gene: -
J gene: TRBJ1-1
clone size: -
CDR3 length: 14
V gene: TRBV10-3
CDR3 DNA: TGTGCCATCAACTTAGATGGGAAGAACACTGAAGCTTTCTTT
CDR3 protein: CAINLDGKNTEAFF

D gene: TRBD2
J gene: TRBJ2-7
clone size: -
CDR3 length: 16
V gene: TRBV4-2
CDR3 DNA: TGTGCCAGCAGCCTTCTAGCGGGAGGGCCCGCCTACGAGCAGTACTTC
CDR3 protein: CASSLLAGGPAYEQYF

D gene: TRBD1
J gene: TRBJ1-3
clone size: -
CDR3 length: 17
V gene: TRBV10-3
CDR3 DNA: TGTGCCATCAGCGATTCCCGGGACAGACGCTCTGGAAACACCATATATTTT
CDR3 protein: CAISDSRDRRSGNTIYF

D gene: -
J gene: TRBJ1-1
clone size: -
CDR3 length: 18
V gene: TRBV18
CDR3 DNA: TGTGCCAGCTCACCCTCCTGGGGGGGAGATGTATCGGGCACTGAAGCTTTCTTT
CDR3 protein: CASSPSWGGDVSGTEAFF

D gene: -
J gene: TRBJ1-4
clone size: once
CDR3 length: 14
V gene: TRBV15
CDR3 DNA: TGTGCCACCAGCAGAGATGGGGGTGCTGAAAAACTGTTTTTT
CDR3 protein: CATSRDGGAEKLFF

D gene: -
J gene: TRBJ2-2
clone size: -
CDR3 length: 15
V gene: TRBV18
CDR3 DNA: TGTGCCAGCTCACCTGGGACTGCTTACGGCGGGGAGCTGTTTTTT
CDR3 protein: CASSPGTAYGGELFF

D gene: TRBD2
J gene: TRBJ2-2
clone size: -
CDR3 length: 17
V gene: TRBV9
CDR3 DNA: TGTGCCAGCAGTGCATCCCATAGCGGGGGGCGCGCCGGGGAGCTGTTTTTT
CDR3 protein: CASSASHSGGRAGELFF

D gene: TRBD1
J gene: TRBJ2-3
clone size: -
CDR3 length: 15
V gene: TRBV7-3
CDR3 DNA: TGTGCCAGCAGCCCAATGACAGGGGGGTCGGATACGCAGTATTTT
CDR3 protein: CASSPMTGGSDTQYF

D gene: -
J gene: TRBJ2-3
clone size: once
CDR3 length: 14
V gene: TRBV30
CDR3 DNA: TGTGCCTGGAGTTCTGACACTCCGCTCGATACGCAGTATTTT
CDR3 protein: CAWSSDTPLDTQYF

D gene: -
J gene: TRBJ2-5
clone size: -
CDR3 length: 12
V gene: TRBV3-1/TRBV3-2
CDR3 DNA: TGTGCCAGCAGCCCCCACCAAGAGACCCAGTACTTC
CDR3 protein: CASSPHQETQYF

D gene: -
J gene: TRBJ2-7
clone size: -
CDR3 length: 15
V gene: TRBV14
CDR3 DNA: TGTGCCAGCAGCCAAGTCCCGGGAGCGGACTACGAGCAGTACTTC
CDR3 protein: CASSQVPGADYEQYF

D gene: TRBD1
J gene: TRBJ1-2
clone size: -
CDR3 length: 15
V gene: TRBV19
CDR3 DNA: TGTGCCAGTAGTACACAGGGGACGGATTACTATGGCTACACCTTC
CDR3 protein: CASSTQGTDYYGYTF

D gene: -
J gene: TRBJ2-2
clone size: -
CDR3 length: 14
V gene: TRBV2
CDR3 DNA: TGTGCCAGCAGGCCCCAACTGAACACCGGGGAGCTGTTTTTT
CDR3 protein: CASRPQLNTGELFF

D gene: TRBD2
J gene: TRBJ2-3
clone size: -
CDR3 length: 18
V gene: TRBV9
CDR3 DNA: TGTGCCAGCAGCGTAGAAGACACTAGCGGGGGGAGCACAGATACGCAGTATTTT
CDR3 protein: CASSVEDTSGGSTDTQYF

D gene: -
J gene: TRBJ2-1
clone size: -
CDR3 length: 14
V gene: TRBV11-2
CDR3 DNA: TGTGCCAGCAGCTTATTCAGGCGACGGGATGAGCAGTTCTTC
CDR3 protein: CASSLFRRRDEQFF

D gene: TRBD1
J gene: TRBJ2-2
clone size: -
CDR3 length: 14
V gene: TRBV19
CDR3 DNA: TGTGCCAGTAGTTCGACAGGGGTTACCGGGGAGCTGTTTTTT
CDR3 protein: CASSSTGVTGELFF

D gene: TRBD1
J gene: TRBJ1-4
clone size: -
CDR3 length: 15
V gene: TRBV4-3
CDR3 DNA: TGCGCCAGCAGCCAAGGGACAGGGTGGGGGGAAAAACTGTTTTTT
CDR3 protein: CASSQGTGWGEKLFF

D gene: -
J gene: TRBJ2-1
clone size: -
CDR3 length: 14
V gene: TRBV30
CDR3 DNA: TGTGCCTCATTTAGCGGAGCCCCTTACAATGAGCAGTTCTTC
CDR3 protein: CASFSGAPYNEQFF

D gene: TRBD2
J gene: TRBJ2-3
clone size: -
CDR3 length: 15
V gene: TRBV29-1
CDR3 DNA: TGCAGCGTGGACAGGACTAGCGGGATGACAGATACGCAGTATTTT
CDR3 protein: CSVDRTSGMTDTQYF

D gene: -
J gene: TRBJ1-5
clone size: -
CDR3 length: 14
V gene: TRBV7-9
CDR3 DNA: TGTGCCAGCAGCTGGGGGACACCCGAACAGCCCCAGCATTTT
CDR3 protein: CASSWGTPEQPQHF

D gene: -
J gene: TRBJ1-2
clone size: -
CDR3 length: 13
V gene: TRBV5-1
CDR3 DNA: TGCGCCAGCAGCCGCAGGGTCGGCTATGGCTACACCTTC
CDR3 protein: CASSRRVGYGYTF

D gene: -
J gene: TRBJ2-5
clone size: -
CDR3 length: 13
V gene: TRBV5-6
CDR3 DNA: TGTGCCAGCAGCTTGGGGTCAGAAGAGACCCAGTACTTC
CDR3 protein: CASSLGSEETQYF

D gene: TRBD2
J gene: TRBJ2-4
clone size: once
CDR3 length: 16
V gene: TRBV28
CDR3 DNA: TGTGCCAGCAGTTTATACCTAGCGGGAGGCCCGAACATTCAGTACTTC
CDR3 protein: CASSLYLAGGPNIQYF

D gene: -
J gene: TRBJ2-7
clone size: once
CDR3 length: 13
V gene: TRBV5-1
CDR3 DNA: TGCGCCAGCTCGTTTACCTCCGTCTCCGAGCAGTACTTC
CDR3 protein: CASSFTSVSEQYF

D gene: TRBD1
J gene: TRBJ2-7
clone size: medium-sized
CDR3 length: 12
V gene: TRBV25-1
CDR3 DNA: TGTGCCAGCGGGACAGGAGCCTACGAGCAGTACTTC
CDR3 protein: CASGTGAYEQYF

D gene: -
J gene: TRBJ1-1
clone size: -
CDR3 length: 17
V gene: TRBV7-3
CDR3 DNA: TGTGCCAGCATTGGAGATGGAGGACGGATTGGTAGCGCTGAAGCTTTCTTT
CDR3 protein: CASIGDGGRIGSAEAFF

D gene: TRBD1
J gene: TRBJ1-4
clone size: -
CDR3 length: 14
V gene: TRBV5-1
CDR3 DNA: TGCGCCAGCAGCTTGCAGGGGGTCGGTGAAAAACTGTTTTTT
CDR3 protein: CASSLQGVGEKLFF

D gene: -
J gene: TRBJ2-1
clone size: -
CDR3 length: 13
V gene: TRBV3-1/TRBV3-2
CDR3 DNA: TGTGCCAGCAGCCAAGACGTCTACAATGAGCAGTTCTTC
CDR3 protein: CASSQDVYNEQFF

D gene: -
J gene: TRBJ2-1
clone size: -
CDR3 length: 17
V gene: TRBV4-3
CDR3 DNA: TGCGCCAGCAGCCAAGAGGTGGCGGGTAGCCCCTACAATGAGCAGTTCTTC
CDR3 protein: CASSQEVAGSPYNEQFF

D gene: TRBD1
J gene: TRBJ1-2
clone size: -
CDR3 length: 16
V gene: TRBV19
CDR3 DNA: TGTGCCAGTAGTACCCTCCGGGACAGGGGACCTGGGGGCTACACCTTC
CDR3 protein: CASSTLRDRGPGGYTF

D gene: TRBD1
J gene: TRBJ1-1
clone size: -
CDR3 length: 16
V gene: TRBV7-9
CDR3 DNA: TGTGCCAGCAGCTTCCACCGGGGACAGGGAAACACTGAAGCTTTCTTT
CDR3 protein: CASSFHRGQGNTEAFF